Reported below is one T cell receptor beta chain. Its antigen is as yet unknown. The sample is drawn from a study of radiotherapy plus CTLA-4 blockade in lung cancer. The wider study: Of the patients, about 17% showed objective responses and around 32% attained disease control. Whole-study results and caveats: How blood T cell clones changed early, along with interferon-beta, reportedly forecast response best. In blood, tumor-derived TCR clones expanded after radiotherapy plus ipilimumab.

Repertoires were generated with immunoSEQ multiplex PCR, while TCRdb's copy carries only in-frame clones and drops some. The table includes tens of thousands of clones, 83% detected once. Participants had chemo-refractory metastatic non-small-cell lung cancer and were treated with focal radiation plus ipilimumab CTLA-4 blockade. CDR3 length: 17 residues. Germline CDR1 is SGHVS and CDR2 is FQNEAQ. V dropped 4 bases and J dropped 0; count of bases not matched to a gene: 7. This clonotype was obtained from a human donor with non-small cell lung cancer who had stable disease on radiotherapy plus ipilimumab. The chain employs TRBV7-8 and TRBJ2-3; TRBD2 matches 10 bases. This material consisted of peripheral blood, taken from a patient treated with radiotherapy plus ipilimumab. The CDR3 reads CASSSSAGGTSTDTQYF. The CDR3, as DNA: TGTGCCAGCAGCTCGTCAGCGGGGGGGACTAGCACAGATACGCAGTATTTT. Complete variable domain (other parts from reference TRBV7-8 and TRBJ2-3): GAGVSQSPRYKVAKRGQDVALRCDPISGHVSLFWYQQALGQGPEFLTYFQNEAQLDKSGLPSDRFFAERPEGSVSTLKIQRTQQEDSAVYLCASSSSAGGTSTDTQYFGPGTRLTVL.